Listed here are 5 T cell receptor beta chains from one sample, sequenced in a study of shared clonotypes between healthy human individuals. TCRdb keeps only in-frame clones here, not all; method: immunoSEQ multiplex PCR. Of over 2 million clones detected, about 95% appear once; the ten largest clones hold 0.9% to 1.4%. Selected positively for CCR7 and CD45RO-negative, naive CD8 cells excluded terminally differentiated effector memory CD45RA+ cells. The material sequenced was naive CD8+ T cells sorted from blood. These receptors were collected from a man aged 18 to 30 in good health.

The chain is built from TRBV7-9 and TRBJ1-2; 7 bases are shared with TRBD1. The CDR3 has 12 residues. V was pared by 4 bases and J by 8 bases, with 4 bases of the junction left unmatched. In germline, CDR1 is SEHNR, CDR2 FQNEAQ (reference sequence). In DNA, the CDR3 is TGTGCCAGCAGCTCAACAGGGGAGGGCTACACCTTC. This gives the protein CASSSTGEGYTF.

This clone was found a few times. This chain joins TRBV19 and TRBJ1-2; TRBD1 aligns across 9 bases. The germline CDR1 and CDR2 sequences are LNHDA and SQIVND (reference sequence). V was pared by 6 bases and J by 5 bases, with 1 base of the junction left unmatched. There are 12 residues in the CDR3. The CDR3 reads CASRDRGYGYTF. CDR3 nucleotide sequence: TGTGCCAGTAGGGACAGGGGATATGGCTACACCTTC.

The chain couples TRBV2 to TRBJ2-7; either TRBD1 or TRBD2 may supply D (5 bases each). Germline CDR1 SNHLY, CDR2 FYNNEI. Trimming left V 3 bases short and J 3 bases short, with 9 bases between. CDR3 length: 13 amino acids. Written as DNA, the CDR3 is TGTGCCAGCAGTGAGGGGGACCGCTACGAGCAGTACTTC. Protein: CASSEGDRYEQYF.

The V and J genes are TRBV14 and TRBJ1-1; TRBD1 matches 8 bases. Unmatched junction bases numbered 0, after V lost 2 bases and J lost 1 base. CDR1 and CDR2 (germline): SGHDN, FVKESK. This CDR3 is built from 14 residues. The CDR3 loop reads CASSQQGANTEAFF. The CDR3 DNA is TGTGCCAGCAGCCAACAGGGGGCGAACACTGAAGCTTTCTTT.

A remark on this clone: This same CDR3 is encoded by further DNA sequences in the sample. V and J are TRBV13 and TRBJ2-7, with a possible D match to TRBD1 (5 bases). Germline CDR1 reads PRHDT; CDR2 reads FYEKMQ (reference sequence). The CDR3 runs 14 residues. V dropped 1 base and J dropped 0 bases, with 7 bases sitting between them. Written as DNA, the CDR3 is TGTGCCAGCAGCTTAGAGGGGTCCTCCTACGAGCAGTACTTC. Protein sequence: CASSLEGSSYEQYF.